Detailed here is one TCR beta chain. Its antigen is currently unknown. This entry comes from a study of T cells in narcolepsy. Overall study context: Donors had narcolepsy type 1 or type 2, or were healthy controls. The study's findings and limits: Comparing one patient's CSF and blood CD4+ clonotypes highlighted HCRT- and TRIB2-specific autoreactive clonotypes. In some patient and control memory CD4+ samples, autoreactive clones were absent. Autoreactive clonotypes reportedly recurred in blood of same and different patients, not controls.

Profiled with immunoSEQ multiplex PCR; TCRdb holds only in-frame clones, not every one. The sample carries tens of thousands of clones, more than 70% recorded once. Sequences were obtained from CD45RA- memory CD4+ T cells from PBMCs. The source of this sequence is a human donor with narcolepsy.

The CDR3 sequence: CASSLSGRDTGELFF. The CDR3 nucleotides read TGCGCCAGCAGCTTGAGCGGGAGGGACACCGGGGAGCTGTTTTTT. V usage is TRBV5-1 and J usage is TRBJ2-2; 10 bases line up with TRBD2. CDR1 is SGHRS, CDR2 YFSETQ, per germline. Trimming cost V 1 base and J 3 bases; bases outside gene matches: 0. The CDR3 is 15 residues long.